The 10 T cell receptor beta chains presented below share a single source sample, sequenced in a study of T-cell memory formation after mild COVID-19. Each CDR3 protein is one row after TCRdb ran MiXCR on the 5' RACE reads. Of fewer than 400,000 distinct CDR3 sequences listed, 15% to 20% are singletons. Input material: PBMCs or a T cell subset sorted from them (not recorded which). The receptors originated from a man between 18 and 29 years old who had mild COVID-19 (a few samples of this study predate the infection). Cell type and time point are not known.

The rearrangement joins TRBV7-8 to TRBJ2-5, with D perhaps matching TRBD1 (5 bases). The CDR3 extends over 13 amino acids. Germline assignment: CDR1 SGHVS and CDR2 FQNEAQ. V lost 5 bases and J lost 2, with 9 bases in between. CDR3 in DNA: TGTGCCAGCAGCCACAGGCTTCAAGAGACCCAGTACTTC. This translates into CASSHRLQETQYF.

This clonotype came up a few times. The chain has TRBV29-1 and TRBJ2-5, with D possibly being TRBD1 (5 bases). CDR3 length equals 13 residues. Germline CDR1 is SQVTM and CDR2 is ANQGSEA. V was trimmed by 1 base and J by 3 bases, leaving 9 bases between them. The CDR3 region is CSVEGQSKETQYF. CDR3 sequence (DNA): TGCAGCGTTGAAGGACAGTCGAAAGAGACCCAGTACTTC.

A few counts support this clonotype. The chain has TRBV4-1 and TRBJ2-1; 8 bases fit TRBD1. The ends lost 2 bases at V and 8 bases at J; junction bases unmatched: 2. CDR1 MGHRA and CDR2 YSYEKL come from the germline V gene. The length of the CDR3 is 13 residues. CDR3 DNA: TGCGCCAGCAGCCAAAACAGGGGGGATGAGCAGTTCTTC. Translating it yields CASSQNRGDEQFF.

This chain links TRBV2 with TRBJ1-2; 8 bases agree with TRBD1. The junction had 1 base not matched to a gene; V was cut back by 0 bases and J by 7 bases. CDR3 length: 13 residues. Germline values: CDR1 SNHLY, CDR2 FYNNEI. In nucleotides, the CDR3 is TGTGCCAGCAGTGAAGCAGACAGGGGTGGCTACACCTTC. Translating it yields CASSEADRGGYTF.

This clonotype was counted many times. The rearrangement joins TRBV14 to TRBJ1-1; maybe TRBD1 (5 bases). With 4 bases removed from V and 0 bases from J, the gap between germline ends came to 9 bases. Germline V lookup: CDR1 SGHDN, CDR2 FVKESK. This CDR3 is built from 14 residues. The CDR3 reads CASSPRGVNTEAFF. DNA for the CDR3: TGTGCCAGCAGCCCAAGAGGGGTGAACACTGAAGCTTTCTTT.

This chain links TRBV7-3 with TRBJ2-3, with D perhaps TRBD1 (5 bases). Trimming pared 5 bases from V and 3 bases from J, leaving 24 bases between. There are 18 residues in the CDR3. The germline gives CDR1 SGHTA, CDR2 FQGTGA. The CDR3 protein is CASSLTVSGAGFTDTQYF. CDR3 coding DNA: TGTGCCAGCAGCCTCACCGTCTCTGGGGCAGGGTTTACAGATACGCAGTATTTT.

V and J are TRBV20-1 and TRBJ1-4; D might be TRBD1 (5 bases). Looked up from germline, CDR1 is DFQATT and CDR2 is SNEGSKA (reference sequence). The V end was cut by 0 bases, the J end by 11 bases, with 25 bases between. The CDR3 consists of 17 residues. CDR3: CSARDPGRVGVLRKLFF. CDR3 coding DNA: TGCAGTGCTAGAGACCCCGGCAGGGTGGGGGTTCTTAGGAAACTGTTTTTT.

This clonotype turned up a few times. This rearrangement joins TRBV3-1 to TRBJ2-7, with TRBD2 identical over 11 bases. The trim removed 4 bases at V and 4 bases at J, leaving 6 bases unmatched. The CDR3 extends over 15 amino acids. Germline values: CDR1 LGHDT, CDR2 YNNKEL (reference sequence). DNA for the CDR3: TGTGCCAGCAGCCGTAGCGGGGGGGCCTTGTACGAGCAGTACGTC. Encoded protein: CASSRSGGALYEQYV.

V and J are TRBV4-3 and TRBJ2-6; 10 positions match TRBD1. The trim removed 5 bases at V and 2 bases at J, leaving 9 bases unmatched. The CDR3 is made up of 18 amino acids. Per germline, CDR1 LGHNA and CDR2 YSLEER. The CDR3 region is CASSNGRDRGAGANVLTF. DNA for the CDR3: TGCGCCAGCAGCAACGGTCGGGACAGGGGTGCTGGGGCCAACGTCCTGACTTTC.

The chain carries TRBV5-1 and TRBJ2-2, with 8 bases lining up with TRBD1. Germline loops: CDR1 SGHRS, CDR2 YFSETQ. The CDR3 is made up of 12 amino acids. Losses at the gene ends were 3 bases for V and 9 bases for J; bases not matched to a gene: 1. CDR3 amino acids: CASSSGGRELFF. The CDR3 DNA sequence: TGCGCCAGCAGCTCAGGGGGCAGGGAGCTGTTTTTT.